One TCR beta chain is described in this entry. The junction departs from germline at one end; a sequencing error may be responsible. The record originates from a study of control samples from healthy donors and cancer patients. CDR3 length: 16 residues. The germline V gene has CDR1 SSHAT and CDR2 FNYEAQ (reference sequence). The repertoire was sequenced with immunoSEQ multiplex PCR; TCRdb's copy has only in-frame clones and lacks some. Among roughly 400,000 clones, 90% were seen once, and the ten largest hold around 6.5%. Sequenced: PBMCs. This receptor was obtained from a man aged 35 to 55 with head and neck cancer. The chain has TRBV7-7 and TRBJ2-3, with TRBD1 matching over 10 bases. CDR3 nucleotides: TGTGCTAGCAGCCCCGGGACAGGGGTTAGCACAGATACGCAGTATTTT. Translation gives CASSPGTGVSTDTQYF.